The 8 T cell receptor beta chains in this list originate from one sample, sequenced in a study of T cell repertoires in cytomegalovirus infection. Their antigen targets remain unknown. Each CDR3 protein gets one entry after TCRdb re-called the reads with MiXCR. Found here are about 900,000 distinct CDR3 sequences, roughly 31% of them singletons; the top ten hold roughly 13%. Here the sequenced sample was cultured CD8+ T cells from PBMCs, taken from culture after CMV antigen stimulation. These receptors were obtained from a human donor in good health (CMV status not recorded). Some clones in this sample may be carry-over from other donors' samples.

There are a few counts of this clonotype. The J gene is TRBJ1-2, the V gene TRBV11-2; no clear D gene. Trimming removed 1 base from V and 5 bases from J, with 11 bases in between. This CDR3 is 14 amino acids long. CDR1 SGHAT and CDR2 FQNNGV come from the germline V gene. The DNA for the CDR3 is TGTGCCAGCAGCTTAGTGAGGTCGAAGTATGGCTACACCTTC. Translating it yields CASSLVRSKYGYTF.

On this clonotype itself: A much larger clone differs by one base, so this may be a read error. The CDR3 here is CTSSLAGVTSYEQYF. CDR3 sequence (DNA): TGTACCAGCAGCTTAGCTGGGGTCACCTCCTACGAGCAGTACTTC. This chain joins TRBV7-6 and TRBJ2-7; D call uncertain. Germline assignment: CDR1 SGHVS and CDR2 FNYEAQ. CDR3 size: 15 residues.

Note on this clonotype: A much larger clone is a single base away; this may be a read error. The chain carries TRBV12-3 or TRBV12-4 and TRBJ2-1, with unresolved D. CDR3 length: 13 amino acids. DNA of the CDR3: TGTGTCAGCAGTTTAAGTCAGTACAATGAGCAGTTCTTC. It encodes CVSSLSQYNEQFF.

In its sample, this clonotype was seen a few times. The chain uses TRBV7-6 and TRBJ2-2; 7 bases agree with TRBD2. The V segment lost 1 base and the J segment 1 base; nucleotides outside the gene matches: 15. The germline CDR1 and CDR2 sequences are SGHVS and FNYEAQ. The length of the CDR3 is 20 residues. The CDR3 protein is CASSLVRRASGPLNTGELFF. The CDR3 DNA is TGTGCCAGCAGCTTAGTGAGGCGGGCTAGCGGCCCCTTGAACACCGGGGAGCTGTTTTTT. The variable domain in full, completed from reference TRBV7-6 and TRBJ2-2, reads GAGVSQSPRYKVTKRGQDVALRCDPISGHVSLYWYRQALGQGPEFLTYFNYEAQQDKSGLPNDRFSAERPEGSISTLTIQRTEQRDSAMYRCASSLVRRASGPLNTGELFFGEGSRLTVL.

The CDR3 region has the DNA TGTGCCAGCAGCGGACTAATTCGAGAGACCCAGTACTTC. Amino acid sequence: CASSGLIRETQYF. The V gene is TRBV9, the J gene TRBJ2-5; D is possibly TRBD2 (5 bases). This CDR3 region has 13 residues. The germline CDR1 and CDR2 sequences are SGDLS and YYNGEE. With 3 bases removed from V and 4 bases from J, the gap between germline ends came to 10 bases.

The chain uses TRBV12-5 and TRBJ2-7; D might be TRBD2 (6 bases). The CDR3 is 15 amino acids. CDR1 is LGHNT, CDR2 FRNRAP, per germline. V was clipped by 3 bases and J by 2 bases, with 14 bases between them. DNA of the CDR3: TGTGCTAGTGGTTTATCCGGGACTCATCCCTACGAGCAGTACGTC. Translated: CASGLSGTHPYEQYV.

This clonotype was seen a few times. V is TRBV4-1 and J is TRBJ2-2, with 12 bases aligning to TRBD2. J was trimmed by 5 bases and V by 0 bases; bases with no gene match: 7. The CDR3 is made up of 18 amino acids. Per the germline V gene, CDR1 is MGHRA and CDR2 is YSYEKL. CDR3 DNA: TGCGCCAGCAGCCAAGAAGTGAGCGGACTAGCGGGAACCGGGGAGCTGTTTTTT. Translation: CASSQEVSGLAGTGELFF.

This clonotype was recorded at least ten times. This sequence joins TRBV7-8 and TRBJ1-1; D possibly corresponds to TRBD1 (5 bases). V lost 6 bases to trimming and J lost 8 bases, with 16 bases between them. CDR3 length: 13 amino acids. Looked up from germline, CDR1 is SGHVS and CDR2 is FQNEAQ. The CDR3 DNA is TGTGCCAGCAGTTCCAGGACATTTCCCGAAGCTTTCTTT. Translating gives CASSSRTFPEAFF.